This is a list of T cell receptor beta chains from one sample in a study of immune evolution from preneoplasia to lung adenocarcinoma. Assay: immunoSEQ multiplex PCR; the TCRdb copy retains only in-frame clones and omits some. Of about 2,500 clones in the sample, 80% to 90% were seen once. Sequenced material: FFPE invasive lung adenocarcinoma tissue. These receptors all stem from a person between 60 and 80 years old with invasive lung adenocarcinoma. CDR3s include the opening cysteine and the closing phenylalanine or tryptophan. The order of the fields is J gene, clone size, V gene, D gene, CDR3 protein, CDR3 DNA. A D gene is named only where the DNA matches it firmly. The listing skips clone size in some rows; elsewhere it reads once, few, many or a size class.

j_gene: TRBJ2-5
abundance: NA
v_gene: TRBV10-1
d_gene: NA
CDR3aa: CASSESGDTTGETQYF
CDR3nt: TGCGCCAGCAGTGAGTCTGGGGACACCACTGGAGAGACCCAGTACTTC

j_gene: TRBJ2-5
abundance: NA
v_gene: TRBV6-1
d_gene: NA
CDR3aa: CASRTRGRETQYF
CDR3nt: TGTGCCAGCAGGACCAGGGGCAGGGAGACCCAGTACTTC

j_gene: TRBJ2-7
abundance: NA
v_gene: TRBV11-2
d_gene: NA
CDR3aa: CASSLTYEQYF
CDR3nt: TGTGCCAGCAGCTTGACCTACGAGCAGTACTTC

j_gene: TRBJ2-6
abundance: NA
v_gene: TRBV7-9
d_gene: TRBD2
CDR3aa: CASSLAGTSGLSGANVLTF
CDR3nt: TGTGCCAGCAGCTTAGCCGGGACTAGCGGTCTCTCTGGGGCCAACGTCCTGACTTTC

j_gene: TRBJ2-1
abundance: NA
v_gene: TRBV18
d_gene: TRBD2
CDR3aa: CASSPPRASGGYNEQFF
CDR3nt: TGTGCCAGCTCACCACCCAGGGCTAGCGGGGGCTACAATGAGCAGTTCTTC

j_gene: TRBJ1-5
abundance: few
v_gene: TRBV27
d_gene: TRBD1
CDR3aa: CATNPTGTGGNQPQHF
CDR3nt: TGTGCCACCAATCCGACCGGGACAGGGGGTAATCAGCCCCAGCATTTT

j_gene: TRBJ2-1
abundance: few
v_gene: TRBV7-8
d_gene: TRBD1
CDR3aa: CASSSEDRLNEQFF
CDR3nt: TGTGCCAGCAGCTCCGAGGACAGGCTCAATGAGCAGTTCTTC

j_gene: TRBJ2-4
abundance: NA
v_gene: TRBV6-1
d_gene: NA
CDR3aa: CASSEGYRPGDIQYF
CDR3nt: TGTGCCAGCAGTGAAGGTTACAGGCCGGGGGACATTCAGTACTTC

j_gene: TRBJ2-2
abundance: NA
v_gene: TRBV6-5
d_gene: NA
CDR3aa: CASSYSGMDTGELFF
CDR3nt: TGTGCCAGCAGTTACTCAGGGATGGACACCGGGGAGCTGTTTTTT

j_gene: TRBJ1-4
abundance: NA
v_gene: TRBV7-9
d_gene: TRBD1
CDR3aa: CASSLGQGGEKLFF
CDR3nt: TGTGCCAGCAGCCTGGGACAGGGGGGTGAAAAACTGTTTTTT

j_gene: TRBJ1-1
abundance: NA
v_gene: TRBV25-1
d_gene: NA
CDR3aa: CASITDGNPLEAFF
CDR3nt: TGTGCCAGCATCACGGATGGGAACCCCCTCGAAGCTTTCTTT

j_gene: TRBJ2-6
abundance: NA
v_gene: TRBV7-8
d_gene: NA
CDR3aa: CASSLGGLDFSGANVLTF
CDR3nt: TGTGCCAGCAGCTTAGGAGGCCTAGATTTCTCTGGGGCCAACGTCCTGACTTTC

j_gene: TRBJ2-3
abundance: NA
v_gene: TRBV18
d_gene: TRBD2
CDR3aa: CASSPLGLALTDTQYF
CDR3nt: TGTGCCAGCTCACCCCTCGGACTAGCGCTCACAGATACGCAGTATTTT

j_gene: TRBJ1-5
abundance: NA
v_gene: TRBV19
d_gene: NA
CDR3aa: CASTPGAGGINQPQHF
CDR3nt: TGTGCCAGTACTCCTGGTGCAGGCGGGATCAATCAGCCCCAGCATTTT

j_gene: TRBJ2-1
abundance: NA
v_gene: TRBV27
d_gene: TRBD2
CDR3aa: CASSSPGAGGRSYNEQFF
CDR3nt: TGTGCCAGCAGTTCCCCCGGGGCGGGAGGACGCTCCTACAATGAGCAGTTCTTC

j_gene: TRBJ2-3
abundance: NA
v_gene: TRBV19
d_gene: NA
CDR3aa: CASSPQSPLRGQYF
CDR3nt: TGTGCCAGTAGTCCTCAGTCCCCCCTGAGGGGGCAGTATTTT

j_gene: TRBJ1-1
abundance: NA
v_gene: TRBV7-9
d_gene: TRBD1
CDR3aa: CASSRRQGSSTEAFF
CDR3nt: TGTGCCAGCAGCCGCAGACAGGGGTCGAGCACTGAAGCTTTCTTT

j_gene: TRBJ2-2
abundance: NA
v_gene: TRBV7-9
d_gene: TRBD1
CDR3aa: CASSDPTTGSLIGELFF
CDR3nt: TGTGCCAGCAGCGATCCAACGACAGGGTCTTTGATCGGGGAGCTGTTTTTT

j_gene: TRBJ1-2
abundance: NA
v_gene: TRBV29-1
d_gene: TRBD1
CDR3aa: CSVGLQGSGYTF
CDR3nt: TGCAGCGTTGGGCTACAGGGGTCTGGCTACACCTTC

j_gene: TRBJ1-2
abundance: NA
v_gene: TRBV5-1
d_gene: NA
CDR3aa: CASSLASGEGYTF
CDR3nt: TGCGCCAGCAGCTTGGCCAGCGGGGAGGGCTACACCTTC

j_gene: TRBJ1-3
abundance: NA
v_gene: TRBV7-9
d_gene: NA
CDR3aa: CASSTGNTIYF
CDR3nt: TGTGCCAGCAGTACCGGAAACACCATATATTTT

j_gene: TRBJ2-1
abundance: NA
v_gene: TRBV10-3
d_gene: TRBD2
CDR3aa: CAISGTSGTNEQFF
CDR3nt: TGTGCCATCAGTGGGACTAGCGGAACCAATGAGCAGTTCTTC

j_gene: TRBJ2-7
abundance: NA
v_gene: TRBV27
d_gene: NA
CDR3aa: CASSSRQGGGYEQYF
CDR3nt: TGTGCCAGCAGTTCCCGACAGGGAGGAGGCTACGAGCAGTACTTC

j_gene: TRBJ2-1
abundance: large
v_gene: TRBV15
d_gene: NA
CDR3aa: CATSTGYDYNEQFF
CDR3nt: TGTGCCACCAGCACCGGGTACGACTACAATGAGCAGTTCTTC

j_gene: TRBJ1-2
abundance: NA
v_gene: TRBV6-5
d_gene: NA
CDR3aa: CASSKAQGHGYTF
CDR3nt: TGTGCCAGCAGCAAAGCCCAGGGGCATGGCTACACCTTC

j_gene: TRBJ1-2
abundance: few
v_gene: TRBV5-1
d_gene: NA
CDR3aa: CASSLDRAGGYTF
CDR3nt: TGCGCCAGCAGCTTGGACAGGGCGGGCGGCTACACCTTC

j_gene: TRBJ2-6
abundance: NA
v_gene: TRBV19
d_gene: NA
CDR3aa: CASSIRGGSGANVLTF
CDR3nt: TGTGCCAGTAGTATAAGGGGGGGCTCTGGGGCCAACGTCCTGACTTTC

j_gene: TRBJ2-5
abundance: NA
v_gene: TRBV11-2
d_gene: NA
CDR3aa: CASSLAWGAQETQYF
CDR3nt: TGTGCCAGCAGCTTAGCTTGGGGGGCCCAAGAGACCCAGTACTTC

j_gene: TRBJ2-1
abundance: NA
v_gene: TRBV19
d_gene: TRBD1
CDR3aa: CASISGQGLSNEQFF
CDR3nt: TGTGCCAGTATTTCGGGACAGGGGCTGAGCAATGAGCAGTTCTTC

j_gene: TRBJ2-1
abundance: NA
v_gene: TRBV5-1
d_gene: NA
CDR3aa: CASSVDTGRSYNEQFF
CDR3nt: TGCGCCAGCAGCGTTGATACAGGCAGGTCCTACAATGAGCAGTTCTTC

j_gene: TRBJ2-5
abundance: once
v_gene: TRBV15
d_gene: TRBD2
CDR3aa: CATSSIAGETQYF
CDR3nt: TGTGCCACCAGCAGTATAGCGGGGGAGACCCAGTACTTC

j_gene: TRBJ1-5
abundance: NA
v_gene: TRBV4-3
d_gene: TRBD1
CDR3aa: CASSLHTRDRGNNQPQHF
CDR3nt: TGCGCCAGCAGCCTCCATACCCGGGACAGGGGGAACAATCAGCCCCAGCATTTT

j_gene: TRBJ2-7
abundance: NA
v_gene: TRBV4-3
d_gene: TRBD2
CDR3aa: CASSQYAGAGGQEQYF
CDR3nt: TGCGCCAGCAGCCAATACGCGGGGGCGGGGGGACAAGAGCAGTACTTC

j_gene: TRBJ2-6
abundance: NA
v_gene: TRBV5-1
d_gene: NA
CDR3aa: CASSYTTTASGANVLTF
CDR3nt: TGCGCCAGCAGCTATACTACTACGGCCTCTGGGGCCAACGTCCTGACTTTC

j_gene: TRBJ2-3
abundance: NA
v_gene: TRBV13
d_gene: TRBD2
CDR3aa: CASSQLREFGTDTQYF
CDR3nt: TGTGCCAGCAGCCAGCTGCGGGAGTTCGGCACAGATACGCAGTATTTT

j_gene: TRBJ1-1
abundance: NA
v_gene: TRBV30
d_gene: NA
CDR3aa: CAWSDVRGMAAFF
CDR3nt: TGTGCCTGGAGTGATGTAAGGGGCATGGCTGCTTTCTTT

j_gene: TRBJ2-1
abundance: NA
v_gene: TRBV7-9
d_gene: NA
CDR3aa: CASSFSQDSNEQFF
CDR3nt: TGTGCCAGCAGCTTCTCCCAGGACAGCAATGAGCAGTTCTTC

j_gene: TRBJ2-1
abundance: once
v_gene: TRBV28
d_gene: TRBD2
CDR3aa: CASSFSSGRINEQFF
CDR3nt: TGTGCCAGCAGTTTCTCTAGCGGGAGAATAAATGAGCAGTTCTTC

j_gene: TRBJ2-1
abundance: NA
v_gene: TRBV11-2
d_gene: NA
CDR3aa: CASSPGTFNEQFF
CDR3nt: TGTGCCAGCAGCCCCGGGACGTTCAATGAGCAGTTCTTC

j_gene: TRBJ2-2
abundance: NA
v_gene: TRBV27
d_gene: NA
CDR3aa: CASSPLSGPGTGELFF
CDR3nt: TGTGCCAGCAGTCCTCTGAGCGGGCCGGGCACCGGGGAGCTGTTTTTT

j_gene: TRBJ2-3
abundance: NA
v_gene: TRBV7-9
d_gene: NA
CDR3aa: CASSLGADGGGRDTQYF
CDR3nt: TGTGCCAGCAGCTTAGGGGCGGATGGAGGGGGCAGAGATACGCAGTATTTT

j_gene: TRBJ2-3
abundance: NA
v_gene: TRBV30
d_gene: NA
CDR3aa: CAWSSNGFATQYF
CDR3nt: TGTGCCTGGAGTTCGAACGGATTTGCTACGCAGTATTTT

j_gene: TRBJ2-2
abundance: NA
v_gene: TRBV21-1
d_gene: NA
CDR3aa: CASRRQGANTGELFF
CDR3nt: TGTGCCAGCAGACGACAGGGGGCGAACACCGGGGAGCTGTTTTTT

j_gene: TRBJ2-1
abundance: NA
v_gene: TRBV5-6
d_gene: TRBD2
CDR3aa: CASSLVAGAPGEQFF
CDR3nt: TGTGCCAGCAGCTTGGTGGCGGGAGCCCCGGGTGAGCAGTTCTTC